This entry describes one T cell receptor beta chain. The antigen is unknown. TCRbeta library construction was performed incorporating unique molecular identifiers. TCRdb recomputed calls from the PCR reads with MiXCR, one row per CDR3 protein. Of about 78,000 distinct CDR3 sequences in the sample, 13% to 15% are singletons; the top ten hold 27%. This sample is part of a study of T-cell reconstitution after alpha-beta-depleted transplantation in children. Trimming cost V 10 bases and J 5 bases; bases outside gene matches: 14. The V gene's germline CDR1 is ENHRY and CDR2 SYGVKD. The CDR3 extends over 15 amino acids. Study-level results: Where alpha-beta T cells came from about two months after transplant was reportedly several hundred expanded graft clones.

The gene calls are TRBV10-3 and TRBJ1-5, with 7 bases that match TRBD1. Here the sequenced sample was PBMCs, mostly from graft donor cells, taken 180 days after TCRalphabeta/CD19-depleted stem cell transplant. This receptor was identified in a male patient between 2 and 15 years old who had a stem cell transplant for acute lymphoblastic leukemia, so the T cells may come from the graft donor. CDR3 sequence (DNA): TGTGCCACCCGTGAGTCCCGACAGGGCGATCAGCCCCAGCATTTT. This translates into CATRESRQGDQPQHF.